These T cell receptor beta chains were read from a single sample in a study of T cell changes during pregnancy in multiple sclerosis. Here immunoSEQ multiplex PCR was the method, and the copy in TCRdb shows in-frame clones only, minus some. The sample holds about 43,000 clones, just over 90% seen once. Sequences were obtained from PBMCs (not recorded whether the cells were cultured). The receptors originated from a female donor with multiple sclerosis, enrolled in a pregnancy study. The CDR3 runs from the conserved cysteine through the conserved F or W. A D gene is named only where the DNA matches it firmly. The size entry is marked missing in some rows and otherwise reads once, few, many or a size class.

D gene | J gene | V gene | clone size | CDR3 protein | CDR3 DNA
NA | TRBJ2-7 | TRBV6-1 | NA | CASRVSYPHEQYF | TGTGCCAGCAGGGTCAGCTATCCCCACGAGCAGTACTTC
NA | TRBJ2-7 | TRBV5-1 | NA | CASSSFNPPYEQYF | TGCGCCAGCAGCTCATTTAATCCCCCCTACGAGCAGTACTTC
TRBD1 | TRBJ1-5 | TRBV7-2 | NA | CASSLGEDRYQPQHF | TGTGCCAGCAGCTTAGGAGAGGACAGGTATCAGCCCCAGCATTTT
NA | TRBJ1-4 | TRBV9 | NA | CASSPTPRVANEKLFF | TGTGCCAGCAGCCCGACCCCCCGGGTAGCGAATGAAAAACTGTTTTTT
TRBD2 | TRBJ2-1 | TRBV11-2 | NA | CASSLDLGGGYNEQFF | TGTGCCAGCAGCTTAGATCTCGGCGGGGGCTACAATGAGCAGTTCTTC
NA | TRBJ2-3 | TRBV6-1 | once | CASSAWTVGSTDTQYF | TGTGCCAGCAGTGCATGGACAGTAGGTAGCACAGATACGCAGTATTTT
NA | TRBJ2-7 | TRBV30 | NA | CAWSVGLGLNEQYF | TGTGCCTGGAGTGTGGGGCTCGGCTTGAACGAGCAGTACTTC
TRBD2 | TRBJ2-5 | TRBV28 | NA | CATLGLAEETQYF | TGTGCCACCCTAGGGCTAGCGGAAGAGACCCAGTACTTC
NA | TRBJ2-7 | TRBV6-1 | NA | CASSSAPVWYEQYF | TGTGCCAGCAGTTCAGCTCCCGTTTGGTACGAGCAGTACTTC
NA | TRBJ2-5 | TRBV6-1 | NA | CASSDVETQYF | TGTGCCAGCAGTGACGTGGAGACCCAGTACTTC
NA | TRBJ2-5 | TRBV6-1 | NA | CASSDRAFGVTQYF | TGTGCCAGCAGTGACAGGGCCTTTGGTGTGACCCAGTACTTC
NA | TRBJ1-1 | TRBV7-2 | NA | CASSSRTANTEAFF | TGTGCCAGCAGCTCAAGGACGGCAAACACTGAAGCTTTCTTT
TRBD2 | TRBJ2-7 | TRBV5-1 | NA | CASSLAGTSGIYEQYF | TGCGCCAGCAGCTTGGCCGGCACTAGCGGGATCTACGAGCAGTACTTC
NA | TRBJ2-5 | TRBV9 | NA | CASSASLGETQYF | TGTGCCAGCAGCGCCTCCCTAGGGGAGACCCAGTACTTC
TRBD1 | TRBJ2-2 | TRBV7-9 | NA | CASSSTGGTGELFF | TGTGCCAGCAGCTCGACAGGGGGTACCGGGGAGCTGTTTTTT
TRBD1 | TRBJ2-6 | TRBV5-1 | NA | CASSLAGPGTGNSHSGANVLTF | TGCGCCAGCAGCTTGGCTGGCCCCGGGACAGGCAACTCACACTCTGGGGCCAACGTCCTGACTTTC
NA | TRBJ2-4 | TRBV6-1 | once | CASRPQGVKNIQYF | TGTGCCAGCAGACCCCAGGGCGTCAAAAACATTCAGTACTTC
NA | TRBJ2-5 | TRBV13 | NA | CASSGVHDETQYF | TGTGCCAGCTCCGGGGTACATGATGAGACCCAGTACTTC
TRBD2 | TRBJ2-3 | TRBV6-4 | NA | CASRPLAGSTDTQYF | TGTGCCAGCAGGCCCCTAGCGGGGAGCACAGATACGCAGTATTTT
TRBD2 | TRBJ2-7 | TRBV10-3 | NA | CAISESSVAGGYEQYF | TGTGCCATCAGTGAGTCGTCGGTAGCGGGAGGGTACGAGCAGTACTTC
TRBD1 | TRBJ2-2 | TRBV7-8 | NA | CASSETGQGNTGELFF | TGTGCCAGCAGCGAGACGGGACAGGGGAACACCGGGGAGCTGTTTTTT
NA | TRBJ1-1 | TRBV5-1 | NA | CASSLGGRNTEAFF | TGCGCCAGCAGCTTGGGAGGAAGGAACACTGAAGCTTTCTTT
NA | TRBJ2-7 | TRBV14 | NA | CASSKGGGVYEQYF | TGTGCCAGCAGCAAAGGGGGGGGCGTGTACGAGCAGTACTTC
TRBD2 | TRBJ2-7 | TRBV7-9 | few | CASSIAGTDEQYF | TGTGCCAGCAGTATAGCGGGAACGGACGAGCAGTACTTC
NA | TRBJ2-1 | TRBV30 | NA | CAWAFSSYNEQFF | TGTGCCTGGGCTTTCAGCTCCTACAATGAGCAGTTCTTC
TRBD1 | TRBJ2-2 | TRBV5-1 | NA | CASRRQGTNTGELFF | TGCGCCAGCAGACGACAGGGGACTAACACCGGGGAGCTGTTTTTT
NA | TRBJ2-3 | TRBV7-2 | NA | CASSPGTRSTDTQYF | TGTGCCAGCAGCCCCGGGACCCGGAGCACAGATACGCAGTATTTT
TRBD2 | TRBJ2-7 | TRBV4-1 | NA | CASSQDPSGGEQYF | TGCGCCAGCAGCCAAGACCCTAGCGGGGGCGAGCAGTACTTC
NA | TRBJ2-1 | TRBV11-1 | NA | CASSLMVNEQFF | TGTGCCAGCAGCCTCATGGTAAATGAGCAGTTCTTC
TRBD1 | TRBJ1-3 | TRBV11-2 | NA | CASSTGGQGSGNTIYF | TGTGCCAGCAGCACCGGGGGACAGGGCTCTGGAAACACCATATATTTT
TRBD1 | TRBJ1-5 | TRBV28 | NA | CASSTRTGWAQPQHF | TGTGCCAGCAGTACCCGGACAGGGTGGGCTCAGCCCCAGCATTTT
TRBD1 | TRBJ1-1 | TRBV27 | once | CASSSPLGGQGRTEAFF | TGTGCCAGCAGTTCCCCGTTAGGGGGACAGGGGAGGACTGAAGCTTTCTTT
NA | TRBJ1-4 | TRBV6-1 | NA | CASLTRGFNEKLFF | TGTGCCAGCCTGACGAGGGGGTTTAATGAAAAACTGTTTTTT
NA | TRBJ1-4 | TRBV7-9 | once | CASSPPGRPRGEKLFF | TGTGCCAGCAGCCCCCCGGGCCGCCCAAGGGGTGAAAAACTGTTTTTT
NA | TRBJ1-5 | TRBV19 | NA | CASSMGGQSNQPQHF | TGTGCCAGTAGTATGGGAGGGCAGAGTAATCAGCCCCAGCATTTT
TRBD1 | TRBJ2-1 | TRBV29-1 | NA | CSVGSGTGLSYNEQFF | TGCAGCGTTGGAAGCGGGACAGGGCTCTCCTACAATGAGCAGTTCTTC
TRBD2 | TRBJ2-3 | TRBV4-1 | NA | CASSRGLAGGLNTDTQYF | TGCGCCAGCAGCCGGGGACTAGCGGGAGGTCTTAACACAGATACGCAGTATTTT
NA | TRBJ2-3 | TRBV7-2 | few | CASSSIRSGTQYF | TGTGCCAGCAGCTCCATACGGTCGGGCACGCAGTATTTT
NA | TRBJ1-2 | TRBV5-1 | NA | CASSFPSEGMNGYTF | TGCGCCAGCAGCTTTCCCTCCGAGGGGATGAATGGCTACACCTTC
TRBD1 | TRBJ2-7 | TRBV7-2 | NA | CASSPGTGASAYEQYF | TGTGCCAGCAGCCCCGGGACAGGGGCTTCCGCTTACGAGCAGTACTTC
TRBD1 | TRBJ2-1 | TRBV7-2 | NA | CASSRQGASEQFF | TGTGCCAGCAGCCGACAGGGGGCCAGTGAGCAGTTCTTC